The sequence of this T cell receptor (beta chain) was determined in a study of T cells after yellow fever vaccination (dated by TCRdb to the late 2010s). Background for the entire study: Libraries from fractions with low cell numbers were prepared with the SMART-Seq v4 Ultra Low Input RNA kit. Blood samples were taken at several timepoints before and after primary and secondary immunization, and bulk PBMC replicates and cell subsets were isolated. Two healthy male donors, one aged 18 to 30 and one aged 30 to 40 years, made up the cohort. To follow T-cell clones before and after both primary and booster YFV17D yellow fever vaccination, bulk TCR alpha and beta repertoires underwent longitudinal sequencing.

Comments on this clonotype: Its antigen remains unidentified. Within one base of it there is no much larger clone, and no base qualities were kept.

Including cysteine and phenylalanine, the CDR3 has 15 amino acids. Only the CDR3 DNA stays, 45 bases, in frame from base 1. The germline ends are 10 bases apart after V is trimmed by 4 bases and J by 0 bases. This specimen's treatment or condition label, per the study, means: live attenuated yellow fever vaccine strain. At each blood-draw timepoint, two biological replicates of bulk PBMCs were obtained. PBMCs were isolated from peripheral blood using a standard Ficoll-Paque protocol. RNA was extracted with TriZol from bulk PBMCs, CD4 and CD8 fractions, and dextramer-positive and dextramer-negative fractions. TCR cDNA was synthesized by 5'RACE template switching, which introduced a universal primer site and unique molecular identifiers. Priming for cDNA synthesis came from both the TCR alpha and TCR beta constant segments. Library amplification used two PCR steps, and the second PCR step added sample barcodes and sequencing adapters. Sequencing of libraries was performed on Illumina HiSeq 2500 (2x100 bp) or NovaSeq (2x150 bp). Turning to the authors' computational methods: Demultiplexing of reads and collapsing into UMI consensus sequences were performed with MIGEC, and V(D)J alignment was carried out with MiXCR. Clonotypes responding to the vaccine were identified with edgeR on replicate PBMC samples, with the criteria of FDR below 0.01 and a log2 fold change above 5 up to day 15. CD4 or CD8 identity was assigned to each bulk clonotype according to whether the clonotype was present at higher abundance in the sequenced CD4 repertoire or the sequenced CD8 repertoire. TCRdb trimmed the raw reads at Q25, called clones with MiXCR and kept productive beta chains. Rows are combined by CDR3 protein, so each entry shows the most common genes and DNA. The V and J calls and clone size come from TCRdb's table, not from the authors' own analysis. This sample gives 300,000 or so distinct CDR3 sequences in total; 6.8% of them show up just once. Of the sample, roughly a sixth falls within the top ten clones.

Results the study describes overall, beyond this receptor: After the booster, most clones that had expanded after primary vaccination were detected again (roughly 96% of CD4 and more than 80% of CD8), suggesting broad maintenance of memory. A small share of clonotypes was detected in both CD4 and CD8 compartments, with the overlap likely arising from convergent recombination. Because abundant contaminating clonotypes from the bulk population could be contained in FACS-sorted repertoires, computational filtering was required. Because only a couple of donors were included in the study, the extent to which the findings can be generalized is limited. Compared with the primary T-cell response, the secondary T-cell response was weaker but faster, peaking on day 5 rather than day 15.

The receptor was isolated from a man aged 18 to 29 who received the YFV17D yellow fever vaccine. Recombination connected TRBV12-3 or TRBV12-4 to TRBJ2-1; no D gene can be assigned with confidence. The specimen was PBMCs, collected 35 to 50 days after the first yellow fever vaccination. The sequenced DNA: TGTGCCAGCAGTTCCTCTACAGTCTCCTACAATGAGCAGTTCTTC. Its translation is CASSSSTVSYNEQFF.